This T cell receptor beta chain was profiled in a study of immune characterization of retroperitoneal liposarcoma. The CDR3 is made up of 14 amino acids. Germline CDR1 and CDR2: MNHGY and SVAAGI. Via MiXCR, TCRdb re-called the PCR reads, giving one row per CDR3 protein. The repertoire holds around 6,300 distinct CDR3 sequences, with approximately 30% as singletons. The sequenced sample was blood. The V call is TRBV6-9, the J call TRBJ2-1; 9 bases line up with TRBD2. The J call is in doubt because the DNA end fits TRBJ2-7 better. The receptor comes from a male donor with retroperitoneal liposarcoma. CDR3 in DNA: TGTGCCAGCAACTTAGCGGGAGCTGGCGATGAGCAGTACTTC. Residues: CASNLAGAGDEQYF.